This T cell receptor (beta chain) was documented in a study of blood T cell repertoires in COVID-19. Study details: The United States, Italy and Spain provided the acute and convalescent COVID-19 samples. The cDNA or gDNA used as material had been derived from T cells, B-cell-depleted T cells, or PBMCs.

Germline-derived CDR1 and CDR2 are MNHEY and SVGAGI. Trimming pared 4 bases from V and 4 bases from J, leaving 16 bases between. This CDR3 has 15 residues. Authors' data handling: Cell counts per sample came from amplifying reference gene primers. Some clones are missing from TCRdb's copy, which holds only in-frame ones; the method was immunoSEQ multiplex PCR. Clonal size and the V and J genes are those of that table, whereas D and trimming came from the DNA. The data hold under 150,000 clones, with 81% observed a single time. The specimen sequenced was peripheral blood. The clonotype was recovered from a woman aged 55-75 years with active or convalescent COVID-19. The chain recombines TRBV6-5 with TRBJ1-1; TRBD1 is a possible D gene (6 bases). This chain's CDR3 is CASSLADSVGTEAFF. CDR3 DNA sequence: TGTGCCAGCAGTTTGGCGGACAGTGTTGGCACTGAAGCTTTCTTT.